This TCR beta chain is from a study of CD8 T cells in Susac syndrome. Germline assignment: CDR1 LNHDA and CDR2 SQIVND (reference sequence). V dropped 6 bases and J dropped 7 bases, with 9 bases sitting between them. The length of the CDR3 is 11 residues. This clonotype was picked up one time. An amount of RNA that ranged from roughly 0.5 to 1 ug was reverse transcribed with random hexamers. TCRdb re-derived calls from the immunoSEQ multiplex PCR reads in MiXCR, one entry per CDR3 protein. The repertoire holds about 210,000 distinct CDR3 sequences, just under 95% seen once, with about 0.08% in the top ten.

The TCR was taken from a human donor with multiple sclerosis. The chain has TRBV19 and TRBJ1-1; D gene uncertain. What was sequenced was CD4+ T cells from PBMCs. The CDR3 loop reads CASRRVDEAFF. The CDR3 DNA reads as TGTGCCAGTAGGCGAGTAGATGAAGCTTTCTTT. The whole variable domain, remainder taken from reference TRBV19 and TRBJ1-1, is DGGITQSPKYLFRKEGQNVTLSCEQNLNHDAMYWYRQDPGQGLRLIYYSQIVNDFQKGDIAEGYSVSREKKESFPLTVTSAQKNPTAFYLCASRRVDEAFFGQGTRLTVV.